The T cell receptor (beta chain) described here comes from a study of T cell changes during pregnancy in multiple sclerosis. Trimming took 7 bases from V and 3 from J; bases not matched to a gene: 17. The CDR3 sequence is 18 residues long. The germline gives CDR1 ENHRY, CDR2 SYGVKD. Assay used: immunoSEQ multiplex PCR; TCRdb lists only in-frame clones, some missing. Of 50,000 to 70,000 clones listed, roughly 92% are singletons. The gene calls are TRBV10-3 and TRBJ2-3; 9 bases agree with TRBD2. The starting material was peripheral blood, obtained in the first trimester of pregnancy. This TCR was sampled from a female donor with multiple sclerosis, enrolled in a pregnancy study. DNA of the CDR3: TGTGCCATCACTTCAGGGGACAATCAGGGACTAGCAACAGATACGCAGTATTTT. It codes for CAITSGDNQGLATDTQYF.